This record concerns one T cell receptor (gamma chain) sequence. Germline V gives CDR1 GITISATS, CDR2 ISYDGTV (reference sequence). This CDR3 has 15 amino acids. Trimming removed 0 bases from V and 12 bases from J; junction bases left unmatched: 5. The data derive from a study of gamma-delta chains in newborns, infants, children. The overall study: Polyclonal expansion of innate γδ T cells after birth follows microbial exposure.

TCRdb re-processed the reads via CATT. The data contain 1,700 or so gamma-chain clones, roughly 12% of them singletons. The chain is built from TRGV9 and TRGJP. Material: blood. This TCR was recovered from a child who was a newborn, infant or young child, either healthy, febrile or measles-vaccinated (not recorded which). CDR3 in DNA: TGTGCCTTGTGGGAGGTGCACGAGGGCAAAAAAATCAAGGTATTT. The encoded protein is CALWEVHEGKKIKVF.